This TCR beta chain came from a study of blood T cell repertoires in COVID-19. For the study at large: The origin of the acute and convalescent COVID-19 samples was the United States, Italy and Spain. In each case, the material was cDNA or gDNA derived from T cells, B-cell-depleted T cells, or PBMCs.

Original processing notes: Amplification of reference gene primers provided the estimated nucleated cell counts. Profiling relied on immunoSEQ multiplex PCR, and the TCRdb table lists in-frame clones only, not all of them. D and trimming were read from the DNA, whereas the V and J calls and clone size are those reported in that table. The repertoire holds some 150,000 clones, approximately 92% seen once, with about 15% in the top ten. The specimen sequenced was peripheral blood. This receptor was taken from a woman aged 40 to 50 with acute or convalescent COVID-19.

This CDR3 is CASSFGALAGTDTQYF. The CDR3 region has the DNA TGTGCCAGCAGTTTTGGGGCGCTAGCGGGCACAGATACGCAGTATTTT. The chain couples TRBV28 to TRBJ2-3; 7 bases are a match to TRBD2. In germline, CDR1 is MDHEN, CDR2 SYDVKM. The V and J ends lost 3 bases and 1 base, in that order; junction bases with no gene match: 7. This CDR3 comprises 16 residues.